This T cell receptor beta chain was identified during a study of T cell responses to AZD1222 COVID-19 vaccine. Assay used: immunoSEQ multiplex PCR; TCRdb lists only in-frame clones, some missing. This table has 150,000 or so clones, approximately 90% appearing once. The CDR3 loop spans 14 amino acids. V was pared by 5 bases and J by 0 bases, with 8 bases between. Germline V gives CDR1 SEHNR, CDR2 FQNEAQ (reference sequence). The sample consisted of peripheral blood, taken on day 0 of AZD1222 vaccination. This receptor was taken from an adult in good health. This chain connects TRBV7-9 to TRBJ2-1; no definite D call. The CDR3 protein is CASSKSISYNEQFF. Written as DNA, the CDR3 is TGTGCCAGCAGCAAGTCCATCTCCTACAATGAGCAGTTCTTC.